Each of the 29 T cell receptor beta chains below was sequenced from the same sample in a study of blood T cell repertoires in COVID-19. Assay: immunoSEQ multiplex PCR; the TCRdb copy retains only in-frame clones and omits some. Of about 50,000 clones listed, approximately 90% are singletons. Sequencing was done on a sample of peripheral blood. These receptor sequences come from a man in his forties with acute or convalescent COVID-19.

This chain links TRBV24-1 with TRBJ1-5; TRBD1 matches 9 bases. J gave up 1 base and V 6 bases, and 12 bases lay outside the gene matches. Germline V gives CDR1 KGHDR, CDR2 SFDVKD. CDR3 length equals 18 residues. For the CDR3, the DNA is TGTGCCACCAGTCGAGGACAGGGGAAGGGATCGAGCAATCAGCCCCAGCATTTT. As protein: CATSRGQGKGSSNQPQHF.

The chain is built from TRBV7-9 and TRBJ2-1, with TRBD2 as a possible D gene (6 bases). Between the trimmed V and J ends, which lost 1 base and 0 bases, there was a span of 13 bases. The CDR3 runs 17 residues. From germline, CDR1 is SEHNR and CDR2 FQNEAQ (reference sequence). CDR3 nucleotide sequence: TGTGCCAGCAGCTTAGGGGGACTCGAAGGCTCCTACAATGAGCAGTTCTTC. The encoded protein is CASSLGGLEGSYNEQFF.

The chain is built from TRBV10-3 and TRBJ2-7; D is unclear. The germline gives CDR1 ENHRY, CDR2 SYGVKD. This CDR3 region has 14 residues. V lost 4 bases and J 4 bases, leaving 14 bases between the germline ends. The CDR3 nucleotides read TGTGCCATCAGTGGAGGATCCGCTTTGTACGAGCAGTACTTC. This sequence encodes CAISGGSALYEQYF.

The chain couples TRBV6-5 to TRBJ1-5; TRBD1 is a possible D gene (5 bases). The CDR3 loop spans 13 amino acids. Trimming took 11 bases from V and 6 from J, leaving 17 bases between them. CDR1 and CDR2 (germline): MNHEY, SVGAGI. CDR3 nucleotide sequence: TGTGCCGCTCAAGGGCAGGGCGGTCAGCCCCAGCATTTT. Protein: CAAQGQGGQPQHF.

This chain uses TRBV4-1 with TRBJ2-1; 12 bases map to TRBD2. The CDR3 contains 20 residues. The J segment lost 0 bases and the V segment lost 4 bases, leaving 13 bases of the junction unmatched. CDR1 is MGHRA, CDR2 YSYEKL, per germline. The CDR3 DNA reads TGCGCCAGCAGCCTCTTGTCTAGCGGGAGGGACCACAGCTCCTACAATGAGCAGTTCTTC. Amino acid sequence: CASSLLSSGRDHSSYNEQFF.

This clone was seen only a few times. This chain links TRBV6-5 with TRBJ2-7, with TRBD1 matching 7 bases. V lost 6 bases, J lost 0 bases, and 5 bases stayed unmatched. The CDR3 sequence is 14 residues long. Germline V gene lookup returns CDR1 MNHEY and CDR2 SVGAGI. The chain's CDR3 is CASRNRDSSYEQYF. The CDR3 nucleotides are TGTGCCAGCAGGAATAGGGACAGCTCCTACGAGCAGTACTTC.

V is TRBV12-5 and J is TRBJ1-2, with 7 bases that match TRBD1. This CDR3 has 17 amino acids. V gave up 3 bases and J gave up 7 bases; unmatched junction bases: 17. Germline assignment: CDR1 LGHNT and CDR2 FRNRAP. The CDR3 DNA is TGTGCTAGTGGTTTTACATCGACAGGGACTCAACGCGGTGGCTACACCTTC. This gives the protein CASGFTSTGTQRGGYTF.

V usage is TRBV27 and J usage is TRBJ2-2, with D possibly TRBD1 on 6 matching bases. This CDR3 is 13 amino acids long. From germline, CDR1 is MNHEY and CDR2 SMNVEV (reference sequence). V was trimmed by 8 bases and J by 3 bases, leaving 10 bases between them. CDR3 DNA sequence: TGTGCCAGCCTAGGGGGATACACCGGGGAGCTGTTTTTT. Its translation is CASLGGYTGELFF.

J is TRBJ1-2 and V is TRBV11-2, with a possible D match to TRBD1 (6 bases). CDR1 and CDR2 from the germline V gene are SGHAT and FQNNGV. The CDR3 contains 14 residues. Trimming took 4 bases from V and 8 from J, leaving 17 bases between them. In nucleotides, the CDR3 is TGTGCCAGCAGCTCAGACAGGATCGGGGGAGGCTACACCTTC. Translated: CASSSDRIGGGYTF.

This clone was seen only once. The V and J genes are TRBV30 and TRBJ1-6; D is perhaps TRBD1 (5 bases). CDR1 is GTSNPN, CDR2 SVGIG, per germline (reference sequence). There are 12 residues in the CDR3. V was cut by 2 bases and J by 10 bases, with 9 bases left in between. The CDR3 region has the DNA TGTGCCTGGAGTACAGGATTATCACCCCTCCACTTT. It codes for CAWSTGLSPLHF.

The genes are TRBV3-1 (or the pseudogene TRBV3-2) and TRBJ2-1; 9 bases match TRBD2. The CDR3 sequence is 15 residues long. The germline V gene encodes CDR1 LGHDT and CDR2 YNNKEL (reference sequence). After removal of 4 bases from V and 2 bases from J, the junction contained 3 bases not matched to a gene. CDR3 region: CASSPSGVPYNEQFF. The CDR3 nucleotides are TGTGCCAGCAGCCCTAGCGGGGTCCCCTACAATGAGCAGTTCTTC.

V gene TRBV19 combines with J gene TRBJ2-1; tentatively, D is TRBD2 (5 bases). The V gene's germline CDR1 is LNHDA and CDR2 SQIVND (reference sequence). The CDR3 has 16 residues. V was trimmed by 0 bases and J by 3 bases, leaving 12 bases between them. CDR3 nucleotides: TGTGCCAGTAGTATAGAGGGAGCGACTGGCTACAATGAGCAGTTCTTC. Translated, it gives CASSIEGATGYNEQFF.

This clone was seen just once. This chain joins TRBV27 and TRBJ1-5; maybe TRBD1 (5 bases). The CDR3 has 15 residues. The ends were cut back, 3 bases at V and 2 bases at J, with 11 bases in the middle. The germline V gene has CDR1 MNHEY and CDR2 SMNVEV (reference sequence). The CDR3 bases are TGTGCCAGCAGTTTGGCCGGGGGTGGCAATCAGCCCCAGCATTTT. Amino acid sequence: CASSLAGGGNQPQHF.

The gene calls are TRBV7-3 and TRBJ2-7, with D tentatively TRBD2 (5 bases). This CDR3 contains 13 residues. V lost 4 bases to trimming and J lost 6 bases, with 13 bases between them. Germline CDR1 and CDR2: SGHTA and FQGTGA. The CDR3 here is CASSSARAAEQYF. The CDR3 nucleotides read TGTGCCAGCAGCTCCGCCCGAGCGGCCGAGCAGTACTTC.

The rearrangement joins TRBV6-2 or TRBV6-3 to TRBJ2-5; a weak D match, TRBD2 (6 bases). The CDR3 length is 13 residues. Germline CDR1 reads MNHEY; CDR2 reads SVGEGT. The V end was cut by 5 bases, the J end by 2 bases, with 9 bases between. CDR3 bases: TGTGCCAGCAGTAGGCGGGAACAAGAGACCCAGTACTTC. Translated: CASSRREQETQYF.

This clone was seen only once. The V call is TRBV30, the J call TRBJ1-1; D is undetermined. This CDR3 has 14 residues. V gave up 4 bases and J gave up 5 bases, with 17 bases separating them. CDR1 and CDR2 from the germline V gene are GTSNPN and SVGIG (reference sequence). CDR3 amino acids: CAWIRGSMGTEAFF. The DNA for the CDR3 is TGTGCCTGGATCCGAGGGAGCATGGGGACTGAAGCTTTCTTT.

This clone was detected a few times. The rearrangement uses TRBV19 and TRBJ1-5; D call uncertain. Germline V gene sequence: CDR1 LNHDA, CDR2 SQIVND (reference sequence). V was shortened by 1 base and J by 0 bases, with 13 bases between the two germline ends. This CDR3 has 17 amino acids. CDR3 residues: CASSIVASSNSNQPQHF. The CDR3 nucleotides are TGTGCCAGTAGTATAGTTGCATCTTCTAATAGCAATCAGCCCCAGCATTTT. Looking up the rest from reference TRBV19 and TRBJ1-5 gives the full variable domain: DGGITQSPKYLFRKEGQNVTLSCEQNLNHDAMYWYRQDPGQGLRLIYYSQIVNDFQKGDIAEGYSVSREKKESFPLTVTSAQKNPTAFYLCASSIVASSNSNQPQHFGDGTRLSIL.

The CDR3 coding sequence is TGTGCCAGCAGCCATTTGACTAGCGGGAGCCGGCGCGGTGTGTACGAGCAGTACTTC. The encoded protein is CASSHLTSGSRRGVYEQYF. The gene calls are TRBV3-1 (or the pseudogene TRBV3-2) and TRBJ2-7; the match to TRBD2 covers 12 bases. The CDR3 covers 19 residues. After removal of 3 bases from V and 4 bases from J, the junction contained 16 bases not matched to a gene. The germline V gene encodes CDR1 LGHDT and CDR2 YNNKEL (reference sequence).

This clone is a singleton in its sample. V gene TRBV14 combines with J gene TRBJ1-6; no firm D call. Germline lookup yields CDR1 SGHDN and CDR2 FVKESK. CDR3 length: 14 residues. With 2 bases removed from V and 7 bases from J, the gap between germline ends came to 9 bases. This CDR3 reads CASSQMGGNSPLHF. CDR3 DNA sequence: TGTGCCAGCAGCCAAATGGGAGGGAATTCACCCCTCCACTTT.

This clone occurred a few times. The chain uses TRBV4-2 and TRBJ2-7; D perhaps matches TRBD1 (5 bases). This CDR3 has 13 amino acids. V was clipped by 3 bases and J by 6 bases, with 12 bases between them. Germline CDR1 is LGHNA and CDR2 is YNFKEQ. CDR3 in DNA: TGTGCCAGCAGCCAGCCAGGGTTCGGCGAGCAGTACTTC. This codes for CASSQPGFGEQYF.

This sequence joins TRBV2 and TRBJ1-1; D not certain. The V end was cut by 4 bases, the J end by 5 bases, with 8 bases between. CDR1 is SNHLY, CDR2 FYNNEI, per germline. The CDR3 is made up of 12 amino acids. The CDR3 sequence: CASSVKQTEAFF. The CDR3 DNA is TGTGCCAGCAGTGTGAAGCAAACTGAAGCTTTCTTT.

The rearrangement uses TRBV6-1 and TRBJ1-1, with D possibly being TRBD1 (5 bases). Germline lookup yields CDR1 MNHNS and CDR2 SASEGT. The CDR3 sequence is 14 residues long. The germline V and J ends were trimmed by 2 bases and 5 bases, with 12 bases remaining between them. The CDR3 loop is CASSENRGRTEAFF. CDR3 sequence (DNA): TGTGCCAGCAGTGAAAATCGGGGGAGGACTGAAGCTTTCTTT.

The chain joins TRBV6-6 to TRBJ1-2; the match to TRBD1 covers 8 bases. With 4 bases clipped from V and 6 bases from J, the junction kept 1 base outside the gene matches. Germline CDR1 reads MNHNY; CDR2 reads SVGAGI (reference sequence). The CDR3 spans 12 residues. CDR3: CASSSGGHGYTF. The CDR3 nucleotides read TGTGCCAGCAGTTCAGGGGGCCATGGCTACACCTTC.

The chain couples TRBV9 to TRBJ2-1, with TRBD2 matching over 11 bases. Germline V lookup: CDR1 SGDLS, CDR2 YYNGEE. This CDR3 is 17 amino acids long. Unmatched junction bases numbered 4, after V lost 0 bases and J lost 2 bases. CDR3 residues: CASSVAGLADTYNEQFF. The CDR3 nucleotides are TGTGCCAGCAGCGTAGCGGGACTAGCGGATACCTACAATGAGCAGTTCTTC. The full variable domain, in which reference TRBV9 and TRBJ2-1 provide the parts outside the CDR3, is DSGVTQTPKHLITATGQRVTLRCSPRSGDLSVYWYQQSLDQGLQFLIQYYNGEERAKGNILERFSAQQFPDLHSELNLSSLELGDSALYFCASSVAGLADTYNEQFFGPGTRLTVL.

The CDR3 is CTSRGRAGTSSYNEQFF. The CDR3 coding sequence is TGCACCAGCAGAGGAAGAGCGGGCACTAGCTCCTACAATGAGCAGTTCTTC. V gene TRBV1 combines with J gene TRBJ2-1; the table's TRBD2 call for D was not verified on the DNA. TRBV1 is labeled a pseudogene. The CDR3 loop spans 17 amino acids.

This rearrangement joins TRBV2 to TRBJ2-3; 8 bases align to TRBD2. Per germline, CDR1 SNHLY and CDR2 FYNNEI. The CDR3 length is 16 residues. V shed 8 bases and J 0 bases; nucleotides not matched to a gene: 10. DNA for the CDR3: TGTGCCAGCGTAGGGGGAACTAGCGGTAGCACAGATACGCAGTATTTT. The encoded protein is CASVGGTSGSTDTQYF.

This clone has only one observation. The chain recombines TRBV4-1 with TRBJ1-1, with 10 bases identical to TRBD1. Trimming cost V 4 bases and J 2 bases; bases outside gene matches: 1. The germline gives CDR1 MGHRA, CDR2 YSYEKL. This CDR3 is built from 14 residues. The DNA for the CDR3 is TGCGCCAGCAGCCGGGACAGGGGTAACACTGAAGCTTTCTTT. Translated, it gives CASSRDRGNTEAFF.

In DNA, the CDR3 is TGTGCCAGCAGTATTAGGACAGATGAAAAACTGTTTTTT. Translating gives CASSIRTDEKLFF. The V call is TRBV27, the J call TRBJ1-4, with D possibly being TRBD1 (6 bases). V was shortened by 5 bases and J by 6 bases, with 10 bases between the two germline ends. CDR1 and CDR2 (germline): MNHEY, SMNVEV (reference sequence). CDR3 length: 13 residues.

The chain couples TRBV5-1 to TRBJ1-3; 7 nucleotides align to TRBD1. This CDR3 comprises 15 residues. J gave up 4 bases and V 4 bases, and 8 bases lay outside the gene matches. Germline V CDR1 and CDR2: SGHRS, YFSETQ. This chain's CDR3 is CASSVGTVSGNTIYF. CDR3 DNA sequence: TGCGCCAGCAGCGTTGGGACAGTTAGCGGAAACACCATATATTTT.